The clone carrying this TCR beta chain was counted at least ten times. Per germline, CDR1 SGHRS and CDR2 YFSETQ. V lost 0 bases and J 1 base, leaving 8 bases between the germline ends. The CDR3 loop spans 14 amino acids. This sample was taken from a study of neurological immune-mediated disorders. The team produced cDNA through 5'RACE using 10-nucleotide random UMIs. TCRdb redid the calling of the 5' RACE reads with MiXCR, one entry per CDR3 protein. The data show 20,000 to 30,000 distinct CDR3 sequences, under 15% seen once. Time point denoted: technical triplicate 1. The T cells used for sorted libraries numbered about a million, either CD4+ or CD8+.

Sequencing used CD4+ T cells from blood. The gene calls are TRBV5-1 and TRBJ2-7; D perhaps matches TRBD2 (6 bases). The sequence derives from a female donor with HTLV-1-associated myelopathy (HAM/TSP). In nucleotides, the CDR3 is TGCGCCAGCAGCTTGGCAGGGAGGTCCTACGAGCAGTACTTC. It specifies CASSLAGRSYEQYF.